This paragraph reports one TCR beta chain. The entry originates in a study of T cell responses to AZD1222 COVID-19 vaccine. Germline V gives CDR1 LNHDA, CDR2 SQIVND (reference sequence). V dropped 1 base and J dropped 2 bases, with 12 bases sitting between them. This CDR3 has 15 residues. Sequencing used immunoSEQ multiplex PCR; TCRdb keeps in-frame clones, though not all of them. The table has approximately 150,000 clones, roughly 90% seen once; the top ten hold 4% to 5.5%. The material sequenced was peripheral blood, taken 28 days after the second AZD1222 dose. The source of this sequence is an adult who received the AZD1222 COVID-19 vaccine. The chain combines TRBV19 with TRBJ2-7; tentative D call: TRBD2 (6 bases). CDR3 sequence reads: CASSIGGTATYEQYF. The CDR3 coding sequence is TGTGCCAGTAGTATAGGCGGGACGGCTACCTACGAGCAGTACTTC.